The rows below give T cell receptor beta chains drawn from one sample of a study of CD8 T cells in Susac syndrome. MiXCR, run by TCRdb on the immunoSEQ multiplex PCR reads, gives a single entry per CDR3 protein. The sample includes under 250,000 distinct CDR3 sequences, approximately 94% of them seen just once. What was sequenced was CD4+ T cells from PBMCs. The receptor set was obtained from a human donor with Susac syndrome. CDR3s include the opening cysteine and the closing phenylalanine or tryptophan. Each record gives: D gene, CDR3 length, V gene, clone size, J gene, CDR3 DNA, CDR3 protein. D genes are given only for firm matches. Clone size is stated in some rows and not others, as once, few, many or a class when expanded.

-	15	TRBV7-9	-	TRBJ1-1	TGTGCCAGCAGCTTTACCCGAACGATGAACACTGAAGCTTTCTTT	CASSFTRTMNTEAFF
TRBD2	15	TRBV9	-	TRBJ2-7	TGTGCCAGCAGCGTAGGACTAGCGGGGAGCTACGAGCAGTACTTC	CASSVGLAGSYEQYF
TRBD1	13	TRBV20-1	-	TRBJ1-6	TGCAGTGCTAGGGGACAGGGCGATTCACCCCTCCACTTT	CSARGQGDSPLHF
TRBD1	15	TRBV30	-	TRBJ2-3	TGTGCCTGGAGCTCAACCCTTCAGGGGGCAGATACGCAGTATTTT	CAWSSTLQGADTQYF
-	15	TRBV14	-	TRBJ1-6	TGTGCCAGCAGCCAAGGGCAGGGACTTTATTCACCCCTCCACTTT	CASSQGQGLYSPLHF
-	11	TRBV6-2/TRBV6-3	-	TRBJ1-1	TGTGCCAGCAGTTACCAGGGGGAAGCTTTCTTT	CASSYQGEAFF
-	12	TRBV18	-	TRBJ2-1	TGTGCCAGCTCACCACAGGGGCCGGTGGAGTTCTTC	CASSPQGPVEFF
-	16	TRBV28	-	TRBJ1-3	TGTGCCAGCACGTCTGGGGGTTACGGCTCTGGAAACACCATATATTTT	CASTSGGYGSGNTIYF
TRBD1	14	TRBV9	once	TRBJ1-1	TGTGCCAGCAGCGCGACAGGGCCGAACACTGAAGCTTTCTTT	CASSATGPNTEAFF
-	13	TRBV28	-	TRBJ2-7	TGTGCCAGCAGTTTACACGGTCCCTACGAGCAGTACTTC	CASSLHGPYEQYF
TRBD1	12	TRBV10-3	-	TRBJ2-5	TGTGCCACCACAGGGGAAGGGGAGACCCAGTACTTC	CATTGEGETQYF
-	14	TRBV9	once	TRBJ1-1	TGTGCCAGCAGCGTAGCGGGGGTGAACACTGAAGCTTTCTTT	CASSVAGVNTEAFF
-	11	TRBV9	-	TRBJ1-3	TGTGCCAGCAAAGGGGCGGACACCATATATTTT	CASKGADTIYF
-	14	TRBV18	-	TRBJ2-3	TGTGCCAGCTCACCACCATCGGGGCCAGATACGCAGTATTTT	CASSPPSGPDTQYF
-	15	TRBV3-1	-	TRBJ1-5	TGTGCCAGCAGCCACACCACAGAGGCCCCAGAGCCCCAGCATTTT	CASSHTTEAPEPQHF
-	15	TRBV5-1	-	TRBJ1-2	TGCGCCAGCAGCTTGGGTACAGTGGGAGCCTATGGCTACACCTTC	CASSLGTVGAYGYTF
TRBD1	14	TRBV9	-	TRBJ2-5	TGTGCCAGCGGATTGGACAGGGGGCAGGAGACCCAGTACTTC	CASGLDRGQETQYF
TRBD1	17	TRBV6-2/TRBV6-3	-	TRBJ1-1	TGTGCCAGCAGTTCTACCGGGACAGGAATTTTGGACACTGAAGCTTTCTTT	CASSSTGTGILDTEAFF
-	14	TRBV2	-	TRBJ2-7	TGTGCCAGCAAGGGGCCAGGGTGGGGTTCCGAGCAGTACTTC	CASKGPGWGSEQYF
TRBD1	17	TRBV6-5	-	TRBJ2-7	TGTGCCAGCAGTTACTCGACCCTCGGACAGGGGGCCTACGAGCAGTACTTC	CASSYSTLGQGAYEQYF
-	15	TRBV7-2	-	TRBJ2-1	TGTGCCAGCAGCTACGGTGGCCGCGTGAACAATGAGCAGTTCTTC	CASSYGGRVNNEQFF
TRBD2	13	TRBV20-1	-	TRBJ2-3	TGCAGTGCTAGTGGCGGGGGGTCAAATACGCAGTATTTT	CSASGGGSNTQYF
TRBD1	13	TRBV29-1	-	TRBJ1-1	TGCAGCGCCGCGGACAGGGAGAATACTGAAGCTTTCTTT	CSAADRENTEAFF
-	14	TRBV30	-	TRBJ2-1	TGTGCCTGGACCCTGGACACCTGGGGCAATGAGCAGTTCTTC	CAWTLDTWGNEQFF
TRBD2	15	TRBV7-2	-	TRBJ2-7	TGTGCCAGCAGCTCCTTAGCGGGGGGGATCCACGAGCAGTACTTC	CASSSLAGGIHEQYF
TRBD1	16	TRBV7-9	once	TRBJ2-2	TGTGCCAGCAGCCCGCCGGGACAGCTTAAAACCGGGGAGCTGTTTTTT	CASSPPGQLKTGELFF
TRBD2	15	TRBV20-1	-	TRBJ2-3	TGCAGTGCAACCGGGACTAGCATGGGCACAGATACGCAGTATTTT	CSATGTSMGTDTQYF
-	14	TRBV14	-	TRBJ2-7	TGTGCCAGCTCCTTCTCACAGAGCTCCTACGAGCAGTACTTC	CASSFSQSSYEQYF
-	16	TRBV29-1	-	TRBJ2-3	TGCAGCACCATCCGGACAGCTACCGCTAGCACAGATACGCAGTATTTT	CSTIRTATASTDTQYF
-	14	TRBV12-3/TRBV12-4	-	TRBJ1-2	TGTGCCAGCAGCGCGTTGCGGGGATTCGATGGCTACACCTTC	CASSALRGFDGYTF
-	15	TRBV3-1	-	TRBJ1-6	TGTGCCAGCAGCCTGGGGACTGAGCTTAATTCACCCCTCCACTTT	CASSLGTELNSPLHF
TRBD2	14	TRBV2	-	TRBJ2-7	TGTGCCAGCAGCCGTACTAGCGGGGGAGGCGAGCAGTACTTC	CASSRTSGGGEQYF
-	13	TRBV20-1	-	TRBJ2-5	TGCAGTGCTAGGGCAGGATTCAAAGAGACCCAGTACTTC	CSARAGFKETQYF
TRBD1	13	TRBV20-1	-	TRBJ2-5	TGCAGTGTGGGACAGGGGGCGCAAGAGACCCAGTACTTC	CSVGQGAQETQYF
-	12	TRBV29-1	-	TRBJ2-3	TGCAGCGTTGGTATTAGTGCGGATACGCAGTATTTT	CSVGISADTQYF
-	16	TRBV30	-	TRBJ1-2	TGTGCCTGGAGTCCGGTTCGGGGGCTCCTAAACTATGGCTACACCTTC	CAWSPVRGLLNYGYTF
-	12	TRBV5-1	-	TRBJ2-1	TGCGCCAGCAGCTTGGGTGGGGATGAGCAGTTCTTC	CASSLGGDEQFF
TRBD1	13	TRBV7-2	-	TRBJ1-5	TGTGCCAGCAGCTTAAGTCGGACAGGGGCTACTTTTTTT	CASSLSRTGATFF
TRBD1	15	TRBV4-2	-	TRBJ1-4	TGTGCCAGCAGCCAAGTAGGGACAGGGACTGAAAAACTGTTTTTT	CASSQVGTGTEKLFF
-	13	TRBV20-1	-	TRBJ2-7	TGCAGTGCTAGTGGCAGGGGAATCTACGAGCAGTACTTC	CSASGRGIYEQYF
-	13	TRBV20-1	-	TRBJ2-3	TGCAGTGCTAGGAACAGAGGCACAGATACGCAGTATTTT	CSARNRGTDTQYF
-	17	TRBV15	-	TRBJ1-1	TGTGCCACCAGCAGAGTAGTCGGAGTCGGCATGAACACTGAAGCTTTCTTT	CATSRVVGVGMNTEAFF
TRBD1	11	TRBV6-5	-	TRBJ1-1	TGTGCCAGCAGAAGACAGGGGTCAGCTTTCTTT	CASRRQGSAFF
-	12	TRBV29-1	-	TRBJ2-5	TGCAGCGTTGCTGAAGACAGCAAGACCCAGTACTTC	CSVAEDSKTQYF
-	14	TRBV20-1	-	TRBJ2-5	TGCAGTGCTACATCGGACCGCGCTTTGTGGACCCAGTACTTC	CSATSDRALWTQYF
-	15	TRBV12-3/TRBV12-4	-	TRBJ1-6	TGTGCCAGCAGTTTAGGGGGGAACAATAATTCACCCCTCCACTTT	CASSLGGNNNSPLHF
TRBD2	14	TRBV5-1	-	TRBJ2-3	TGCGCCAGCAGCACCGGACTAGAGGTGGATACGCAGTATTTT	CASSTGLEVDTQYF
-	15	TRBV12-3/TRBV12-4	-	TRBJ2-7	TGTGCCAGCAGTTCGGACAGACCTCTCTCCTACGAGCAGTACTTC	CASSSDRPLSYEQYF
-	13	TRBV7-2	-	TRBJ1-6	TGTGCCAGCGGTCGAGAGGACAATTCACCCCTCCACTTT	CASGREDNSPLHF
TRBD1	12	TRBV20-1	-	TRBJ2-7	TGCAGTGCTCTAGGGACAGGGAGGAAGCAGTACTTC	CSALGTGRKQYF
-	15	TRBV20-1	-	TRBJ1-2	TGCAGTGCTAGGGCCTTGAAGGGGTTTAGGGATGGCTACACCTTC	CSARALKGFRDGYTF
-	14	TRBV24-1	-	TRBJ1-5	TGTGCCACCAGTGATGTGGGGGTGACTCAGCCCCAGCATTTT	CATSDVGVTQPQHF